This is a list of T cell receptor beta chains from one sample in a study of regulatory T cells in long-lasting Graves disease. Each CDR3 protein gets one entry after TCRdb re-called the multiplex PCR reads with MiXCR. Found here are around 460,000 distinct CDR3 sequences, about 15% of them singletons; the top ten hold approximately 15%. The same specimen was also included in a second study, on T cells in Graves' hyperthyroidism and ophthalmopathy.

The sequencing here drew on peripheral blood mononuclear cells (PBMCs), taken at new diagnosis, from a patient treated with antithyroid drugs. The receptors were gathered from a woman between 45 and 65 years old with Graves disease. Each CDR3 is given with its conserved first and last residue. D genes are given only for firm matches. The listing skips clone size in some rows; elsewhere it reads once, few, many or a size class.

TRBD2	many	15	TRBJ2-1	TRBV30	CAWSRLAGFYNEQFF	TGTGCCTGGAGTCGACTAGCGGGCTTCTACAATGAGCAGTTCTTC
-	many	15	TRBJ1-5	TRBV6-1	CASSERGDNNQPQHF	TGTGCCAGCAGTGAGAGGGGGGACAATAATCAGCCCCAGCATTTT
TRBD2	once	15	TRBJ2-3	TRBV19	CASSTSGGHKDTQYF	TGTGCCAGTAGTACCTCGGGAGGGCACAAAGATACGCAGTATTTT
TRBD2	many	20	TRBJ2-1	TRBV11-2	CASSLFGLAGEDNLGGEQFF	TGTGCCAGCAGCTTGTTCGGACTAGCGGGAGAGGACAATTTGGGGGGTGAGCAGTTCTTC
TRBD2	many	15	TRBJ2-1	TRBV30	CAWSQREKGAARQFF	TGTGCCTGGAGTCAGCGGGAGAAGGGAGCGGCTCGGCAGTTCTTC
TRBD2	many	16	TRBJ2-7	TRBV13	CASSWTSGSRAYEQYF	TGTGCCAGCAGCTGGACTAGCGGGAGTCGGGCCTACGAGCAGTACTTC
TRBD2	many	14	TRBJ2-5	TRBV20-1	CSAKVAGGGETQYF	TGCAGTGCCAAAGTAGCGGGAGGAGGAGAGACCCAGTACTTC
TRBD2	-	17	TRBJ2-2	TRBV9	CASSVVSASGRMGELFF	TGTGCCAGCAGCGTAGTATCGGCTAGCGGGAGAATGGGGGAGCTGTTTTTT
-	many	11	TRBJ2-1	TRBV29-1	CSVVQNNEQFF	TGCAGCGTTGTCCAGAACAATGAGCAGTTCTTC
TRBD2	-	19	TRBJ2-1	TRBV13	CASNLAIAGGPSSYNEQFF	TGTGCCAGCAACCTCGCAATAGCGGGAGGGCCAAGCTCCTACAATGAGCAGTTCTTC
-	many	14	TRBJ1-2	TRBV7-8	CASSSGFYNYGYTF	TGTGCCAGCAGCTCGGGATTCTACAACTATGGCTACACCTTC
-	-	18	TRBJ1-5	TRBV9	CASSVATQTRGRNQPQHF	TGTGCCAGCAGCGTAGCTACGCAAACCCGGGGTCGCAATCAGCCCCAGCATTTT
-	-	17	TRBJ2-5	TRBV5-6	CASSLGPTSEYQETQYF	TGTGCCAGCAGCTTGGGGCCCACCTCAGAGTACCAAGAGACCCAGTACTTC
-	-	15	TRBJ1-4	TRBV5-6	CASSLVGTANEKLFF	TGTGCCAGCAGCTTGGTCGGGACCGCTAATGAAAAACTGTTTTTT
TRBD2	few	16	TRBJ2-3	TRBV20-1	CSVYGGGRPYTDTQYF	TGCAGTGTTTACGGGGGGGGGCGGCCCTACACAGATACGCAGTATTTT
-	many	18	TRBJ2-7	TRBV2	CASSESRESGVRVYEQYF	TGTGCCAGCAGTGAGAGCAGGGAATCGGGGGTACGGGTCTACGAGCAGTACTTC
-	few	13	TRBJ1-5	TRBV6-4	CASSVSWGRPQHF	TGTGCCAGCAGCGTCAGCTGGGGTCGGCCCCAGCATTTT